This entry lists 3 T cell receptor beta chains sequenced from one sample in a study of post-analysis software for immune sequencing data. Study-level points and caveats: Patients showed TRBV5-6, TRBV5-1 and TRBV20-1 among 4 or 5 TRBV segments more frequent than in controls.

Their antigens remain unidentified. Libraries were made from TCR beta cDNA, and they carried unique molecular identifiers. TCRdb recomputed calls from the PCR reads with MiXCR, one row per CDR3 protein. The sample has hundreds of thousands of distinct CDR3 sequences, about 39% seen once; the top ten hold 6% to 9%. The sequencing sample was made of blood. Receptor source: a girl aged 2-15 years with multiple sclerosis.

J is TRBJ2-5 and V is TRBV5-5; no definite D call. The germline V gene has CDR1 SGHKS and CDR2 YYEKEE (reference sequence). This CDR3 has 12 residues. Trimming stripped 7 bases from V and 2 bases from J, with 9 bases between. The CDR3: CASRPQQETQYF. The CDR3 nucleotides are TGTGCCAGCCGCCCACAGCAAGAGACCCAGTACTTC.

This clonotype appeared once. This chain joins TRBV29-1 and TRBJ1-2; 7 bases are shared with TRBD1. The junction had 6 bases not matched to a gene; V was cut back by 4 bases and J by 4 bases. CDR1 is SQVTM and CDR2 is ANQGSEA in the germline V gene. This CDR3 contains 13 residues. The CDR3, as DNA: TGCAGCGTTGGAAGGGGGCTCGTCTATGGCTACACCTTC. This codes for CSVGRGLVYGYTF.

The chain joins TRBV27 to TRBJ1-5, with D possibly TRBD1 on 5 matching bases. The CDR3 has 14 amino acids. V was clipped by 6 bases and J by 5 bases, with 14 bases between them. In germline, CDR1 is MNHEY, CDR2 SMNVEV (reference sequence). CDR3 coding DNA: TGTGCCAGCAGGGGACCAGGAGGCGATCAGCCCCAGCATTTT. Protein product: CASRGPGGDQPQHF.